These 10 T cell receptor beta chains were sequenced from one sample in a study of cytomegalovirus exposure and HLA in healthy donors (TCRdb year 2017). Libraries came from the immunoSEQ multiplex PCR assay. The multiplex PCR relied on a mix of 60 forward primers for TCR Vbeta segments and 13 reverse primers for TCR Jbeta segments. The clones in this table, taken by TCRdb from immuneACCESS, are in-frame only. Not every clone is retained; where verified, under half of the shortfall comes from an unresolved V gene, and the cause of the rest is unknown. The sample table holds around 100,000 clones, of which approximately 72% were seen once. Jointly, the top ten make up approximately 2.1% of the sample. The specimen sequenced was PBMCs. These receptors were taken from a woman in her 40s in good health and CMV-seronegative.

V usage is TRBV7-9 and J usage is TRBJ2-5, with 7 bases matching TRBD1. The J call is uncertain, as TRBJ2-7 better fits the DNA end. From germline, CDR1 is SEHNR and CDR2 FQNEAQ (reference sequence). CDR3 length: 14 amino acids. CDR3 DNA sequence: TGTGCCAGCAGCCAAACAGGGGCCAACTACGAGCAGTACTTC. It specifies CASSQTGANYEQYF.

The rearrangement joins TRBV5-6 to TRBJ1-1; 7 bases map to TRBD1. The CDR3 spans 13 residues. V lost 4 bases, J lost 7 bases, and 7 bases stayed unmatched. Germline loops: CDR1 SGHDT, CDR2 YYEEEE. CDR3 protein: CASSPPTGFEAFF. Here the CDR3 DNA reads TGTGCCAGCAGCCCCCCGACAGGGTTTGAAGCTTTCTTT. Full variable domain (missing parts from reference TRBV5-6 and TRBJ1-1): DAGVTQSPTHLIKTRGQQVTLRCSPKSGHDTVSWYQQALGQGPQFIFQYYEEEERQRGNFPDRFSGHQFPNYSSELNVNALLLGDSALYLCASSPPTGFEAFFGQGTRLTVV.

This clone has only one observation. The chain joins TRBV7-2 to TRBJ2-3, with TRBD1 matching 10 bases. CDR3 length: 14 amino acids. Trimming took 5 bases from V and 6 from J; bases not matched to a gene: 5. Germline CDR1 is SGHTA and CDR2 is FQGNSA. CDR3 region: CASSRQGARDTQYF. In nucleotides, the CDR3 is TGTGCCAGCAGCCGACAGGGGGCGCGGGATACGCAGTATTTT.

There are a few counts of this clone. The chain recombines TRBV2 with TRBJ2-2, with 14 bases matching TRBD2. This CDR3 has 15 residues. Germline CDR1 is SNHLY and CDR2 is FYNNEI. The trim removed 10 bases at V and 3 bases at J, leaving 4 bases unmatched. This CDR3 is CATEGLAGDTGELFF. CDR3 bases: TGTGCCACCGAGGGACTAGCGGGAGACACCGGGGAGCTGTTTTTT.

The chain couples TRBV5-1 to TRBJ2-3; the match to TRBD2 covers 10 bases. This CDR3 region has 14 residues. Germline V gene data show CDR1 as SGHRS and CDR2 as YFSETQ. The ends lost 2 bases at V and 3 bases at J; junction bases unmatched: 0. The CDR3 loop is CASSLLAGTDTQYF. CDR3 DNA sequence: TGCGCCAGCAGCTTACTAGCGGGAACAGATACGCAGTATTTT. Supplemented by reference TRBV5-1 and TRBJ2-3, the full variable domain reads KAGVTQTPRYLIKTRGQQVTLSCSPISGHRSVSWYQQTPGQGLQFLFEYFSETQRNKGNFPGRFSGRQFSNSRSEMNVSTLELGDSALYLCASSLLAGTDTQYFGPGTRLTVL.

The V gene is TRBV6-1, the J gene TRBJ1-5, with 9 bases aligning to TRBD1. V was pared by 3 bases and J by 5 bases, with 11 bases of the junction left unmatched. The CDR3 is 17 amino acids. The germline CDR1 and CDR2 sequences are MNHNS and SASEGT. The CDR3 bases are TGTGCCAGCAGTGACCCCACAGGACAGGGGTACCATCAGCCCCAGCATTTT. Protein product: CASSDPTGQGYHQPQHF.

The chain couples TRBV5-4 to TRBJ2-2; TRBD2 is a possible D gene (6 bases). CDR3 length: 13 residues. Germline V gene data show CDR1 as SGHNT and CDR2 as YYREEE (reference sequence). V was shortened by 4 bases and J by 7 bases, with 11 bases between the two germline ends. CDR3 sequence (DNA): TGTGCCAGCAGCGCGACTAGTATCGGGGAGCTGTTTTTT. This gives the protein CASSATSIGELFF.

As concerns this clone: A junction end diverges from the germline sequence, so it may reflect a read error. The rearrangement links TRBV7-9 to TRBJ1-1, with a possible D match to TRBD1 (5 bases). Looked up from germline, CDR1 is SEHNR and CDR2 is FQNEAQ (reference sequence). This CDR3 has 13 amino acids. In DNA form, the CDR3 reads TGTTCCAGCAGCTCGGGACTTCCCGGGTCGGCTTTCTTT. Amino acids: CSSSSGLPGSAFF.

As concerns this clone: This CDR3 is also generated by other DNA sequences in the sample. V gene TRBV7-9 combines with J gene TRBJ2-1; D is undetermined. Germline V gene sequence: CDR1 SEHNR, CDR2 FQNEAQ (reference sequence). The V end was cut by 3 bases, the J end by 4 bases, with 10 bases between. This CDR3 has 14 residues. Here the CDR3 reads CASSLASSYNEQFF. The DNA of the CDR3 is TGTGCCAGCAGCTTGGCCTCCAGTTACAATGAGCAGTTCTTC.

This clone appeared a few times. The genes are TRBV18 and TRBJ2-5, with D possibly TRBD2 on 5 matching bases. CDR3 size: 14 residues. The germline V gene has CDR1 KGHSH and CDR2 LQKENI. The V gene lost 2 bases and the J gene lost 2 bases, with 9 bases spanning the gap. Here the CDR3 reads CASSPGLIQETQYF. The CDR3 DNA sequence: TGTGCCAGCTCACCAGGACTGATTCAAGAGACCCAGTACTTC.